Each of the 31 T cell receptor beta chains below was sequenced from the same sample in a study of T cells in Graves' hyperthyroidism and ophthalmopathy. RNA transcripts yielded amplified TCR beta CDR3 regions. Primed by the HTBI set, a first-round RT-PCR was run on the TCR CDR3. Using its own MiXCR run on the multiplex PCR reads, TCRdb lists one record per CDR3 protein. The data contain fewer than 750,000 distinct CDR3 sequences, 13% to 15% of them singletons. The sample consisted of blood. The receptors were sampled from a woman in her forties or fifties with Graves' ophthalmopathy.

This clonotype was observed many times. The V gene is TRBV28, the J gene TRBJ2-7, with 7 positions matching TRBD2. CDR1 and CDR2 from the germline V gene are MDHEN and SYDVKM. J lost 4 bases, V lost 10 bases, and 13 bases had no gene match. CDR3 size: 14 residues. CDR3 sequence (DNA): TGTGCCACAGTCGGGGCGGAGGGAGGGTACGAGCAGTACTTC. This encodes CATVGAEGGYEQYF.

The chain joins TRBV6-2 or TRBV6-3 to TRBJ1-3, with 7 nucleotides matching TRBD1. CDR3 size: 15 residues. The V gene's germline CDR1 is MNHEY and CDR2 SVGEGT. The V and J ends lost 8 bases and 4 bases, in that order; junction bases with no gene match: 11. In DNA, the CDR3 is TGTGCCAGCGAACGCGAAAGGGGGCCAGGAAACACCATATATTTT. It codes for CASERERGPGNTIYF.

Notes on this clonotype: This may come from a read error, since a much larger clone is one base off. The chain carries TRBV20-1 and TRBJ1-1; tentatively, D is TRBD1 (6 bases). The CDR3 runs to 12 residues. Trimming shortened V by 6 bases and J by 6 bases, and 14 bases separated the two germline ends. Germline V gives CDR1 DFQATT, CDR2 SNEGSKA (reference sequence). The CDR3 sequence: CSAPRGNAEAFF. The CDR3 nucleotides are TGCAGTGCACCCAGGGGTAACGCTGAAGCTTTCTTT.

This clonotype was seen only a few times. This sequence joins TRBV4-1 and TRBJ2-5; D remains ambiguous. This CDR3 is 16 amino acids long. V shed 1 base and J shed 5 bases, with 17 bases lying between them. Germline lookup yields CDR1 MGHRA and CDR2 YSYEKL. CDR3 in DNA: TGCGCCAGCAGCCAAGTGGTGGCTAGTAGGCTGGAGACCCAGTACTTC. It is translated as CASSQVVASRLETQYF.

A word on this clonotype: This could be a read error, since a much larger clone is one nucleotide away. V is TRBV6-2 or TRBV6-3 and J is TRBJ2-7, with a weak D call TRBD2 (6 bases). Trimming stripped 10 bases from V and 3 bases from J, with 16 bases between. The length of the CDR3 is 13 residues. Looked up from germline, CDR1 is MNHEY and CDR2 is SVGEGT. CDR3 DNA: TGTGCCACCAAGACTGGCGGGATCTACGAGCAGTACTTC. This sequence encodes CATKTGGIYEQYF.

This clonotype was observed many times. This chain connects TRBV18 to TRBJ1-1; weak D call: TRBD1 (5 bases). The ends were cut back, 3 bases at V and 3 bases at J, with 8 bases in the middle. CDR3 length: 13 amino acids. Germline loops: CDR1 KGHSH, CDR2 LQKENI. In nucleotides, the CDR3 is TGTGCCAGCTCACCGTCCAGGGACACTGAAGCTTTCTTT. This codes for CASSPSRDTEAFF. Based on the CDR3 plus reference TRBV18 and TRBJ1-1, the full variable domain is NAGVMQNPRHLVRRRGQEARLRCSPMKGHSHVYWYRQLPEEGLKFMVYLQKENIIDESGMPKERFSAEFPKEGPSILRIQQVVRGDSAAYFCASSPSRDTEAFFGQGTRLTVV.

Many counts were recorded for this clonotype. The genes are TRBV7-9 and TRBJ1-4, with TRBD1 as a possible D gene (5 bases). Trimming stripped 5 bases from V and 7 bases from J, with 17 bases between. The CDR3 spans 15 residues. Germline V lookup: CDR1 SEHNR, CDR2 FQNEAQ (reference sequence). The CDR3 is CASSVGTRGTEKLFF. The DNA for the CDR3 is TGTGCCAGCAGCGTAGGGACTCGCGGAACTGAAAAACTGTTTTTT.

The V gene is TRBV30, the J gene TRBJ2-3, with TRBD1 matching over 10 bases. The CDR3 consists of 15 residues. Trimming cost V 3 bases and J 4 bases; bases outside gene matches: 7. The germline V gene encodes CDR1 GTSNPN and CDR2 SVGIG (reference sequence). The CDR3 sequence: CAWSEGQGESDTQYF. Here the CDR3 DNA reads TGTGCCTGGAGCGAAGGACAGGGGGAATCAGATACGCAGTATTTT.

Notes on this clonotype: A much larger clonotype is one base distant, so this may be a read error. This chain joins TRBV6-2 or TRBV6-3 and TRBJ2-7; D possibly corresponds to TRBD1 (5 bases). The germline gives CDR1 MNHEY, CDR2 SVGEGT. This CDR3 is built from 16 residues. CDR3 residues: CASSHYSVDSTYEQCF. As DNA, the CDR3 is TGTGCCAGCAGTCACTACTCCGTCGACAGTACCTACGAGCAGTGCTTC.

This clonotype occurred many times. The rearrangement uses TRBV13 and TRBJ2-5; 11 nucleotides agree with TRBD2. The CDR3 covers 16 residues. After removal of 5 bases from V and 1 base from J, the junction contained 6 bases not matched to a gene. The germline V gene has CDR1 PRHDT and CDR2 FYEKMQ (reference sequence). The CDR3 DNA is TGTGCCAGCAGCCCCCGACTAGCGGGGATCCAAGAGACCCAGTACTTC. Protein product: CASSPRLAGIQETQYF.

In its sample, this clonotype was seen many times. The rearrangement uses TRBV2 and TRBJ2-2; 11 nucleotides line up with TRBD2. The V and J ends lost 4 bases and 5 bases, in that order; junction bases with no gene match: 3. The CDR3 is made up of 15 amino acids. Germline V gives CDR1 SNHLY, CDR2 FYNNEI. CDR3 sequence reads: CASSGLAGGTGELFF. In nucleotides, the CDR3 is TGTGCCAGCAGTGGGCTAGCGGGAGGTACCGGGGAGCTGTTTTTT.

The table lists this clonotype with many counts. The chain combines TRBV2 with TRBJ2-4; D not certain. The CDR3 is 16 amino acids. Per germline, CDR1 SNHLY and CDR2 FYNNEI. Trimming left V 8 bases short and J 0 bases short, with 17 bases between. CDR3 DNA: TGTGCCAGCGGAAGGCGGTACATCCTAGCCAAAAACATTCAGTACTTC. Amino acids: CASGRRYILAKNIQYF.

J is TRBJ2-5 and V is TRBV7-6; 16 bases map to TRBD2. J lost 1 base, V lost 1 base, and 3 bases had no gene match. Germline V gives CDR1 SGHVS, CDR2 FNYEAQ. This CDR3 has 18 residues. The chain's CDR3 is CASSLVGTSGRAQETQYF. CDR3 sequence (DNA): TGTGCCAGCAGCTTAGTAGGGACTAGCGGGAGGGCCCAAGAGACCCAGTACTTC.

V gene TRBV18 combines with J gene TRBJ2-5; D call uncertain. CDR3 length: 15 amino acids. Germline loops: CDR1 KGHSH, CDR2 LQKENI. Trimming took off 4 bases at V and 5 bases at J, with 17 bases between the two ends. CDR3 region: CASSLLFATEETQYF. CDR3 DNA sequence: TGTGCCAGCTCACTCCTTTTCGCCACGGAGGAGACCCAGTACTTC.

This clonotype was found a few times. The chain links TRBV9 to TRBJ2-3; a weak D match, TRBD2 (5 bases). Looked up from germline, CDR1 is SGDLS and CDR2 is YYNGEE. The CDR3 totals 13 residues. Trimming removed 3 bases at V and 5 bases at J, with 10 bases between. CDR3 sequence reads: CASSGLLVDTQYF. In DNA form, the CDR3 reads TGTGCCAGCAGCGGATTACTAGTAGATACGCAGTATTTT.

This clonotype came up many times. This rearrangement joins TRBV2 to TRBJ1-4, with D maybe TRBD1 (5 bases). This CDR3 has 14 amino acids. CDR1 and CDR2 from the germline V gene are SNHLY and FYNNEI. Trimming left V 5 bases short and J 8 bases short, with 15 bases between. CDR3 in amino acids: CASSPGPMGEKLFF. The DNA of the CDR3 is TGTGCCAGCAGTCCGGGGCCAATGGGGGAAAAACTGTTTTTT.

This clonotype appeared many times. The chain couples TRBV6-1 to TRBJ1-2; the D is unclear. V shed 8 bases and J shed 8 bases, with 15 bases lying between them. This CDR3 region has 12 residues. Germline loops: CDR1 MNHNS, CDR2 SASEGT. The CDR3 coding sequence is TGTGCCAGCGGAATCTCTAGTCGGGGCTACACCTTC. Its translation: CASGISSRGYTF.

Many counts were recorded for this clonotype. The chain recombines TRBV6-6 with TRBJ2-1; 7 bases match TRBD2. In germline, CDR1 is MNHNY, CDR2 SVGAGI (reference sequence). The CDR3 covers 14 residues. The junction had 0 bases not matched to a gene; V was cut back by 2 bases and J by 2 bases. The CDR3 DNA follows: TGTGCCAGCAGTTACCGGGAGGCCTACAATGAGCAGTTCTTC. It specifies CASSYREAYNEQFF.

This chain connects TRBV6-2 or TRBV6-3 to TRBJ1-5; 7 nucleotides agree with TRBD1. J lost 9 bases, V lost 5 bases, and 13 bases had no gene match. Germline-derived CDR1 and CDR2 are MNHEY and SVGEGT. The CDR3 has 15 residues. CDR3 protein: CASSETQGVGRPQHF. The CDR3 DNA follows: TGTGCCAGCAGTGAAACTCAGGGGGTGGGACGGCCCCAGCATTTT.

This clonotype was found a few times. The rearrangement joins TRBV19 to TRBJ1-5; 8 nucleotides match TRBD1. Germline loops: CDR1 LNHDA, CDR2 SQIVND (reference sequence). The CDR3 loop spans 15 amino acids. V lost 8 bases, J lost 11 bases, and 17 bases stayed unmatched. CDR3 sequence: CASSEGQALVSAQHF. The CDR3 DNA reads TGTGCCAGTTCCGAGGGACAGGCGCTGGTATCGGCCCAGCATTTT.

This clonotype was picked up many times. The rearrangement uses TRBV10-3 and TRBJ2-3; 9 bases agree with TRBD1. The CDR3 runs 14 residues. The V gene end was trimmed by 6 bases and the J gene end by 6 bases; junction bases not matched to a gene: 7. CDR1 is ENHRY and CDR2 is SYGVKD in the germline V gene. The CDR3 DNA is TGTGCCATCAGATCCGGGACAGGGTCGGATACGCAGTATTTT. Its translation is CAIRSGTGSDTQYF.

This clonotype was counted only a few times. The chain carries TRBV5-1 and TRBJ2-1; 11 bases align to TRBD2. The CDR3 consists of 15 residues. J lost 3 bases, V lost 4 bases, and 3 bases had no gene match. In germline, CDR1 is SGHRS, CDR2 YFSETQ. The DNA for the CDR3 is TGCGCCAGCAGCACTAGCGGGAGCGGCTACAATGAGCAGTTCTTC. Its protein product is CASSTSGSGYNEQFF. The variable domain in full, completed from reference TRBV5-1 and TRBJ2-1, reads KAGVTQTPRYLIKTRGQQVTLSCSPISGHRSVSWYQQTPGQGLQFLFEYFSETQRNKGNFPGRFSGRQFSNSRSEMNVSTLELGDSALYLCASSTSGSGYNEQFFGPGTRLTVL.

This rearrangement joins TRBV19 to TRBJ2-7, with D uncertain. The V and J ends lost 2 bases and 3 bases respectively, with 8 bases between them. This CDR3 contains 13 residues. Germline loops: CDR1 LNHDA, CDR2 SQIVND (reference sequence). The CDR3 bases are TGTGCCAGTAGTATACGACCGATCTACGAGCAGTACTTC. Its translation: CASSIRPIYEQYF. The complete variable domain, with remaining parts taken from reference TRBV19 and TRBJ2-7, reads DGGITQSPKYLFRKEGQNVTLSCEQNLNHDAMYWYRQDPGQGLRLIYYSQIVNDFQKGDIAEGYSVSREKKESFPLTVTSAQKNPTAFYLCASSIRPIYEQYFGPGTRLTVT.

This clonotype was seen many times. The chain combines TRBV20-1 with TRBJ2-3, with 10 bases fitting TRBD2. The CDR3 runs to 15 residues. The J segment lost 2 bases and the V segment lost 1 base, leaving 3 bases of the junction unmatched. Per the germline V gene, CDR1 is DFQATT and CDR2 is SNEGSKA (reference sequence). CDR3 DNA sequence: TGCAGTGCTAGAGGACTAGCGGGTGTCACAGATACGCAGTATTTT. It specifies CSARGLAGVTDTQYF.

Remarks on this clonotype: Since a much larger clone is just one base distant, this may be a read error. The rearrangement uses TRBV6-1 and TRBJ2-7; TRBD1 matches at 7 bases. With V trimmed by 6 bases and J by 5 bases, 7 bases remained unmatched. The germline gives CDR1 MNHNS, CDR2 SASEGT. This CDR3 is built from 13 residues. The CDR3: CASRSYRGHEQYF. The CDR3 DNA reads TGTGCCAGCAGGTCGTACAGGGGCCACGAGCAGTACTTC.

The chain is built from TRBV30 and TRBJ2-5; TRBD2 agrees at 14 bases. CDR1 is GTSNPN and CDR2 is SVGIG in the germline V gene (reference sequence). The CDR3 spans 16 residues. V gave up 8 bases and J gave up 7 bases; unmatched junction bases: 15. The CDR3 loop is CASSPGTSGSLGTQYF. The CDR3 DNA is TGTGCCAGCAGCCCGGGGACTAGCGGGAGTCTGGGGACCCAGTACTTC.

Note on this clonotype: A much more abundant neighbour one base away suggests this may be a read error. V is TRBV20-1 and J is TRBJ1-1; 7 nucleotides match TRBD1. From germline, CDR1 is DFQATT and CDR2 SNEGSKA (reference sequence). CDR3 length: 13 residues. CDR3 region: CSASPGTETGAFF. CDR3 nucleotides: TGCAGTGCTAGCCCCGGGACAGAAACTGGAGCTTTCTTT.

V and J are TRBV20-1 and TRBJ2-5, with D uncertain. Germline V gene data show CDR1 as DFQATT and CDR2 as SNEGSKA (reference sequence). V was clipped by 6 bases and J by 5 bases, with 16 bases between them. CDR3 length: 13 amino acids. CDR3 sequence: CSATHLGRETQYF. The CDR3 DNA sequence: TGCAGTGCGACCCACTTAGGGCGGGAGACCCAGTACTTC.

This clonotype was detected only a few times. The CDR3 spells CASSTIAVSNTGELFF. CDR3 bases: TGTGCCAGTAGTACGATAGCGGTATCGAACACCGGGGAGCTGTTTTTT. This sequence joins TRBV19 and TRBJ2-2, with a weak D call TRBD2 (6 bases). The CDR3 is 16 residues long. V gave up 4 bases and J gave up 0 bases, with 12 bases separating them. Per the germline V gene, CDR1 is LNHDA and CDR2 is SQIVND (reference sequence).

The chain carries TRBV27 and TRBJ2-3; 7 bases map to TRBD2. The J segment lost 6 bases and the V segment lost 1 base, leaving 10 bases of the junction unmatched. The CDR3 runs to 16 residues. Germline V gene sequence: CDR1 MNHEY, CDR2 SMNVEV (reference sequence). DNA of the CDR3: TGTGCCAGCAGTTTATGGGGCGGGAGACTTGCGGATACGCAGTATTTT. It codes for CASSLWGGRLADTQYF.

This clonotype was detected ten times or more. The J gene is TRBJ2-1, the V gene TRBV27, with 8 bases fitting TRBD1. The germline V gene encodes CDR1 MNHEY and CDR2 SMNVEV (reference sequence). The V segment lost 3 bases and the J segment 5 bases; nucleotides outside the gene matches: 6. The CDR3 covers 15 residues. CDR3 protein: CASSFLDRVDNEQFF. In DNA, the CDR3 is TGTGCCAGCAGTTTTTTGGACAGGGTAGACAATGAGCAGTTCTTC.